This T cell receptor (beta chain) was observed in a study of OX40 agonist ivuxolimab in advanced cancers. V shed 0 bases and J shed 3 bases, with 9 bases lying between them. The germline V gene has CDR1 SGHRS and CDR2 YFSETQ. This CDR3 is 15 amino acids long. TCRdb's copy holds only in-frame clones and misses some; the assay was immunoSEQ multiplex PCR. This table holds over 10,000 clones, 75% to 95% found once. This TCR came from an adult with an advanced solid tumor such as melanoma, head and neck, liver or kidney cancer. V gene TRBV5-1 combines with J gene TRBJ2-2; D gene ambiguous. The specimen comprised CD4+ or CD8+ T cells sorted from blood, sampled in a trial of the OX40 agonist ivuxolimab. The CDR3 coding sequence is TGCGCCAGCAGCTTGGTAACAGCTGACACCGGGGAGCTGTTTTTT. This sequence encodes CASSLVTADTGELFF. Based on the CDR3 plus reference TRBV5-1 and TRBJ2-2, the full variable domain is KAGVTQTPRYLIKTRGQQVTLSCSPISGHRSVSWYQQTPGQGLQFLFEYFSETQRNKGNFPGRFSGRQFSNSRSEMNVSTLELGDSALYLCASSLVTADTGELFFGEGSRLTVL.